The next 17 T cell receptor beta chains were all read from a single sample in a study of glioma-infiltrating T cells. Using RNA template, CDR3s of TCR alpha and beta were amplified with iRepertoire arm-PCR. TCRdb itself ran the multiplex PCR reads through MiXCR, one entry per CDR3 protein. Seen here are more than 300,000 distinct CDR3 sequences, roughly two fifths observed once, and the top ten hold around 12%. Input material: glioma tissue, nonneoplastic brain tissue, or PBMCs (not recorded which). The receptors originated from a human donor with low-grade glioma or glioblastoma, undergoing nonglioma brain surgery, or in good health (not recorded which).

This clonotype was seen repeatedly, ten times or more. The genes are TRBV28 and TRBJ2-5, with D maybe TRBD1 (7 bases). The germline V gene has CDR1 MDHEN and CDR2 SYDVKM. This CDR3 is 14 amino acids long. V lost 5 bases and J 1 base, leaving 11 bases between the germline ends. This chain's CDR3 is CASSAGQIQETQYF. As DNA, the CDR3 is TGTGCCAGCAGTGCGGGACAGATCCAAGAGACCCAGTACTTC. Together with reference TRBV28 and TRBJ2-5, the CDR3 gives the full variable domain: DVKVTQSSRYLVKRTGEKVFLECVQDMDHENMFWYRQDPGLGLRLIYFSYDVKMKEKGDIPEGYSVSREKKERFSLILESASTNQTSMYLCASSAGQIQETQYFGPGTRLLVL.

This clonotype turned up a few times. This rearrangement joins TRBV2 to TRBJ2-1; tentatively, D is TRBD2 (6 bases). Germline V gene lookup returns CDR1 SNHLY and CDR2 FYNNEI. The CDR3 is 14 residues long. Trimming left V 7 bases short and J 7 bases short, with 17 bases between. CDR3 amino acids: CASMPREVGNEQFF. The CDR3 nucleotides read TGTGCCAGCATGCCCAGGGAGGTGGGGAATGAGCAGTTCTTC.

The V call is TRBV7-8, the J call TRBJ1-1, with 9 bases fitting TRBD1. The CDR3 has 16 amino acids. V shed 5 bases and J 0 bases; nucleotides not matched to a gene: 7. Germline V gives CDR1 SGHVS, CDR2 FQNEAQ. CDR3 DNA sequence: TGTGCCAGCAGCCGGACAGGGGTTGCCATGAACACTGAAGCTTTCTTT. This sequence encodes CASSRTGVAMNTEAFF.

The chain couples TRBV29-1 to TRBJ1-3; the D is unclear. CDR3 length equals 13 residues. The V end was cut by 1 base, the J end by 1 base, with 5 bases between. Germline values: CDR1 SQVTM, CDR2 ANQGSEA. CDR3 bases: TGCAGCGTTGAAGGCGGGTCTGGAAACACCATATATTTT. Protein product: CSVEGGSGNTIYF.

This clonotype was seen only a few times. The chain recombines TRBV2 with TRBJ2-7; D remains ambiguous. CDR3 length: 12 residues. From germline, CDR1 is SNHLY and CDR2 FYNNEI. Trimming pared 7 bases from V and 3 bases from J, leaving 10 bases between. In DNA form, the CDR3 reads TGTGCCAGCAAAGAGACACTCTACGAGCAGTACTTC. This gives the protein CASKETLYEQYF.

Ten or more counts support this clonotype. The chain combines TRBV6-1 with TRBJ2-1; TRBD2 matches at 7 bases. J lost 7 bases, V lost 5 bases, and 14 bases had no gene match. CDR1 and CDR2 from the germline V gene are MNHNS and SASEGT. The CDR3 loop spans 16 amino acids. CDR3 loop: CASSFPWAGVRNEQFF. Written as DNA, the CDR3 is TGTGCCAGCAGTTTTCCCTGGGCGGGAGTACGGAATGAGCAGTTCTTC.

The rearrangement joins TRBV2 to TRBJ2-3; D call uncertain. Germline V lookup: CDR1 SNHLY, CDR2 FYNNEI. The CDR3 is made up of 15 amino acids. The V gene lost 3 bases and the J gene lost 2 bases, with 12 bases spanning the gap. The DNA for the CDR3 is TGTGCCAGCAGTGAGCGGTTCTCACTCACAGATACGCAGTATTTT. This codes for CASSERFSLTDTQYF.

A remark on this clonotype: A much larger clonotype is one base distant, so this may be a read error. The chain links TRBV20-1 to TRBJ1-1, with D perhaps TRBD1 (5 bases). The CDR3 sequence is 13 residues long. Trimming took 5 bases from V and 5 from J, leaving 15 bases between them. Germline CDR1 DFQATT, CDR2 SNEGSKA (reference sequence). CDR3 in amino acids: CSAPSDGGTEAFF. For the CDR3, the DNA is TGCAGTGCTCCTAGCGACGGGGGGACTGAAGCTTTCTTT.

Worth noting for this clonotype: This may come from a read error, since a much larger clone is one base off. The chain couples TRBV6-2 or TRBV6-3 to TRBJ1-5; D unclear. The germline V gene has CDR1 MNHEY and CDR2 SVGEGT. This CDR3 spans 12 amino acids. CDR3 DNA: TGTGCCAGCAGACTGAGCAGTCAGCCCCAGCATTTT. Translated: CASRLSSQPQHF.

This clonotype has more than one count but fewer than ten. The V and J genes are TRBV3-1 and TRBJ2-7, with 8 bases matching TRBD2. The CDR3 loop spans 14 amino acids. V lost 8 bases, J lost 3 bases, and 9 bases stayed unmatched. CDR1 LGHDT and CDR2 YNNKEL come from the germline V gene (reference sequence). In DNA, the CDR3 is TGTGCCAGCGGCCTAGCGGGCTCCATCTACGAGCAGTACTTC. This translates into CASGLAGSIYEQYF.

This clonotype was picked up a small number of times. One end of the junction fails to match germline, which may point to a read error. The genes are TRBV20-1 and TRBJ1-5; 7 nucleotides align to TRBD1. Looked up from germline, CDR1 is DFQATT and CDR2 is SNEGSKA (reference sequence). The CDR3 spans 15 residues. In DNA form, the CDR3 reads TGCGGTGCTAGAGATCGACAGGGTGGCAATCAGCCCCAGCATTTT. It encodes CGARDRQGGNQPQHF.

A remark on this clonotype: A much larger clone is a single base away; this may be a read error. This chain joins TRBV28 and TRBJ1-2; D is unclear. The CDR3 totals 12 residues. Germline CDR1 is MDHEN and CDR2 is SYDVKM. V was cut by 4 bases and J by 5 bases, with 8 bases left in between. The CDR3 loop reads CASSYPAYGYTF. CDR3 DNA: TGTGCCAGCAGTTATCCAGCGTATGGCTACACCTTC.

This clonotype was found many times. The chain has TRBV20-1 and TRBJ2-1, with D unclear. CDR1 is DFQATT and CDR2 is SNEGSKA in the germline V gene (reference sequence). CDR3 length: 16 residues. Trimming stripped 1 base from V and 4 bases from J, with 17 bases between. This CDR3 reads CSARVAGLSVYNEQFF. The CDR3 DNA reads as TGCAGTGCTAGAGTTGCCGGTTTGTCAGTTTACAATGAGCAGTTCTTC.

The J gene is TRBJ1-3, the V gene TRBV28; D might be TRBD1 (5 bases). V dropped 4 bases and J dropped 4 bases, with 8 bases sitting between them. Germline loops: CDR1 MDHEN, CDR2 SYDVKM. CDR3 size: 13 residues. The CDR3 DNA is TGTGCCAGCAGTTCGGGGCCGGGAAACACCATATATTTT. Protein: CASSSGPGNTIYF.

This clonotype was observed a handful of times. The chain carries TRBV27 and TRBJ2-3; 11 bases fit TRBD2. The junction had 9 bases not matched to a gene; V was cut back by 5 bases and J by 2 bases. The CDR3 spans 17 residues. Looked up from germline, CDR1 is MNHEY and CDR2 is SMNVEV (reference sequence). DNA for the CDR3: TGTGCCAGCAGTACAGGGACTAGCGGCAGGATCACAGATACGCAGTATTTT. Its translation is CASSTGTSGRITDTQYF.

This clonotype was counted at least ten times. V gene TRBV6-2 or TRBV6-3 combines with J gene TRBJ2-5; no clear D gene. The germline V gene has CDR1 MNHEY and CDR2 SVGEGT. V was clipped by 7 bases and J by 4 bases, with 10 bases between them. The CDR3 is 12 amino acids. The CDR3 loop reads CASTPGGETQYF. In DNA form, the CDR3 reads TGTGCCAGCACCCCGGGTGGAGAGACCCAGTACTTC.

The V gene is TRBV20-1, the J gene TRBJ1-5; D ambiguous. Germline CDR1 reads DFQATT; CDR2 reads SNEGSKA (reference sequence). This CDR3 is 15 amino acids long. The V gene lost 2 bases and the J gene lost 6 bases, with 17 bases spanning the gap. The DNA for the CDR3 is TGCAGTGCTAGATTCCCAGAGTCGTCAGGTCAGCCCCAGCATTTT. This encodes CSARFPESSGQPQHF.